This TCR beta chain was observed in a study of cytomegalovirus exposure and HLA in healthy donors. Primers: 60 Vbeta forward and 13 Jbeta reverse. The data were produced by immunoSEQ multiplex PCR, yet TCRdb's version contains in-frame clones alone and is incomplete. The sample table includes some 42,000 clones. Germline lookup yields CDR1 LGHNA and CDR2 YSLEER. The CDR3 has 17 amino acids. The V and J ends lost 1 base and 2 bases, in that order; junction bases with no gene match: 7. Sequenced material: PBMCs. The clonotype originates from a man aged 30-40 years in good health and CMV-seronegative. The rearrangement links TRBV4-3 to TRBJ2-3, with 9 bases fitting TRBD2. The CDR3 DNA sequence: TGCGCCAGCAGCCAAGCCCTCCCGGGACTAGCCACAGATACGCAGTATTTT. This encodes CASSQALPGLATDTQYF.